This TCR beta chain was retrieved from a study of cytomegalovirus exposure and HLA in healthy donors. The V and J ends lost 4 bases and 3 bases, in that order; junction bases with no gene match: 5. Germline CDR1 is SGHDN and CDR2 is FVKESK. This CDR3 has 14 residues. This clone was counted only a few times. PCR employed 60 Vbeta and 13 Jbeta primers. The data were produced by immunoSEQ multiplex PCR, yet TCRdb's version contains in-frame clones alone and is incomplete. The sample carries about 67,000 clones, 80% recorded once. Input material: PBMCs. The source of this sequence is a woman in her 30s in good health and CMV-seronegative. The chain has TRBV14 and TRBJ1-1; 7 bases map to TRBD1. CDR3 coding DNA: TGTGCCAGCAGCCCACAGGGGTTGGACACTGAAGCTTTCTTT. Its translation: CASSPQGLDTEAFF.